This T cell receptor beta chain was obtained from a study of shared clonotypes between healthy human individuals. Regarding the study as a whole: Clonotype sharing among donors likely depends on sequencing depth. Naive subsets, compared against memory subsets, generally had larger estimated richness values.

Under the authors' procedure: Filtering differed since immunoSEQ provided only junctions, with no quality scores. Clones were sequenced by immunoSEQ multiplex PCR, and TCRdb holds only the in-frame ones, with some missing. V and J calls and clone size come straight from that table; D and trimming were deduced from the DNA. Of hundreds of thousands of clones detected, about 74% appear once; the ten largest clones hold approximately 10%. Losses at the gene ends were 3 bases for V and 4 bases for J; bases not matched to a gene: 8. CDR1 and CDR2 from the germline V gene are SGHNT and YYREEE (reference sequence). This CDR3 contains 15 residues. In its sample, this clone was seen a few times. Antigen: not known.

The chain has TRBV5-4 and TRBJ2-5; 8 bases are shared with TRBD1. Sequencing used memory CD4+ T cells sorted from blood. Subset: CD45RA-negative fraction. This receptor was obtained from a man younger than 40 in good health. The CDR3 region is CASSSRTGSVETQYF. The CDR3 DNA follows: TGTGCCAGCAGCTCCAGGACAGGGAGTGTAGAGACCCAGTACTTC.